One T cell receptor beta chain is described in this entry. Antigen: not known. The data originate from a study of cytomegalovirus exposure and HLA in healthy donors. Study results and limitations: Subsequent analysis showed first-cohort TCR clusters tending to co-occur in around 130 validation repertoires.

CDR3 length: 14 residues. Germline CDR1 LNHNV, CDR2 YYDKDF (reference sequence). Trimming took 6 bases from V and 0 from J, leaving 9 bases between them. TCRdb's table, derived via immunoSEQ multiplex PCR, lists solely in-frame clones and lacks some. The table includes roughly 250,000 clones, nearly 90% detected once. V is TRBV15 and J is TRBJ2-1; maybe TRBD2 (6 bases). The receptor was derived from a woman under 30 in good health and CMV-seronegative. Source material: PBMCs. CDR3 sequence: CATRSSGSYNEQFF. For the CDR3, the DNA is TGTGCCACCAGGAGTAGCGGCTCCTACAATGAGCAGTTCTTC.